A single sample gave rise to the 7 T cell receptor beta chains below, sequenced in a study of T cells in Graves' hyperthyroidism and ophthalmopathy. RNA transcripts were the template for amplifying TCR beta CDR3 regions. HTBI primers were the set used in a first-round RT-PCR of the TCR CDR3. In TCRdb, the multiplex PCR reads were re-called with MiXCR into one record per CDR3 protein. The sample lists around 420,000 distinct CDR3 sequences, approximately 15% seen once, with around 7% in the top ten. The specimen was blood. The receptors here all came from a woman between 18 and 30 years old with Graves' hyperthyroidism.

This clonotype has ten or more counts. The chain has TRBV18 and TRBJ2-7; D possibly corresponds to TRBD1 (5 bases). The V gene's germline CDR1 is KGHSH and CDR2 LQKENI. This CDR3 is built from 16 residues. Trimming took off 2 bases at V and 0 bases at J, with 14 bases between the two ends. This CDR3 is CASSPGAADSSYEQYF. The CDR3 DNA follows: TGTGCCAGCTCACCAGGGGCTGCGGATAGCTCCTACGAGCAGTACTTC.

This clonotype was seen at least ten times. CDR3 DNA sequence: TGTGCCAGCGGGCCCTTAGCGGGAGCCTTAGGTGAGCAGTTCTTC. This encodes CASGPLAGALGEQFF. The J gene is TRBJ2-1, the V gene TRBV6-1; TRBD2 matches at 9 bases. The CDR3 covers 15 residues. The germline CDR1 and CDR2 sequences are MNHNS and SASEGT. V shed 8 bases, J shed 9 bases, and the junction held 14 bases outside the gene matches.

The chain links TRBV20-1 to TRBJ2-6; D is undetermined. CDR1 and CDR2 from the germline V gene are DFQATT and SNEGSKA (reference sequence). The CDR3 runs 12 residues. V was shortened by 6 bases and J by 0 bases, with 3 bases between the two germline ends. CDR3 region: CSAPSGANVLTF. In DNA, the CDR3 is TGCAGTGCCCCCTCTGGGGCCAACGTCCTGACTTTC.

The chain employs TRBV3-1 and TRBJ2-7; D remains unclear. Per the germline V gene, CDR1 is LGHDT and CDR2 is YNNKEL (reference sequence). The CDR3 has 14 residues. Trimming pared 5 bases from V and 2 bases from J, leaving 13 bases between. The CDR3: CASSNTDQPYEQYF. The CDR3 DNA sequence: TGTGCCAGCAGCAACACGGACCAACCCTACGAGCAGTACTTC.

At least ten counts were recorded for this clonotype. The rearrangement uses TRBV12-3 or TRBV12-4 and TRBJ2-1; D uncertain. V dropped 6 bases and J dropped 9 bases, with 12 bases sitting between them. The CDR3 is made up of 12 amino acids. The CDR3 DNA sequence: TGTGCCAGCAGCCCCGGTGTGAGTGAGCAGTTCTTC. Translation gives CASSPGVSEQFF.

This clonotype was seen ten or more times. The chain recombines TRBV6-1 with TRBJ2-2, with D possibly TRBD1 on 5 matching bases. The CDR3 spans 14 residues. CDR1 MNHNS and CDR2 SASEGT come from the germline V gene. V dropped 6 bases and J dropped 5 bases, with 13 bases sitting between them. CDR3 protein: CASRLDQGTGELFF. CDR3 DNA: TGTGCCAGCAGACTGGATCAGGGAACCGGGGAGCTGTTTTTT.

Ten or more counts support this clonotype. The chain couples TRBV6-1 to TRBJ2-2; D gene ambiguous. V was pared by 6 bases and J by 2 bases, with 19 bases between. This CDR3 is 17 amino acids long. Per germline, CDR1 MNHNS and CDR2 SASEGT. CDR3 nucleotides: TGTGCCAGCAGCCTCAAGGTTACGAGCATCAACACCGGGGAGCTGTTTTTT. Its protein is CASSLKVTSINTGELFF.